This TCR beta chain appears in the sequencing data of a study of T-cell reconstitution after alpha-beta-depleted transplantation in children (TCRdb year 2016). Some background on the complete study: Using TCR repertoire profiling, the study followed T-cell immune reconstitution in a quantitative way in children after TCRalphabeta/CD19-depleted allogeneic hematopoietic cell transplantation.

About this clonotype: The antigen this receptor binds is unknown. No much larger clonotype is one base removed from it; base qualities were not supplied.

Findings and caveats that apply to the study as a whole: Over the following months the frequencies of hyperexpanded clones went down, and after one year T-cell counts and TCRbeta diversity were mostly credited to newly produced T cells. In some patients, high TCRbeta diversity at day 60 was attributed to recipient T cells and intrathymic progenitors that had survived conditioning. The apparently early alphabetaT-cell count recovery about two months after transplant was reportedly dependent on only several hundred rapidly expanded clones derived from non-depleted graft cells.

Library preparation was by PCR. For sequencing, an Illumina HiSeq 2500 was employed. TCR library preparation used molecular barcoding, with unique molecular identifiers applied to normalize quantification of the TCRbeta repertoire. In TCRdb, the public reads were trimmed at Q25 with fastp and aligned with MiXCR, with productive beta chains retained. Each entry is one CDR3 protein sequence, shown with its most common DNA and genes. The sample yields over 120,000 distinct CDR3 sequences; around 10% were counted once. The top ten clones comprise over 15% of the sample. The intended sense of this specimen's treatment or condition label: allogeneic hematopoietic cell transplantation with graft depleted of TCRalphabeta T cells and CD19 B cells. Transplant recipients were children who received TCRalphabeta/CD19-depleted allogeneic hematopoietic cell grafts. Via the germline V gene, CDR1 is SGHAT and CDR2 FQNNGV. Cut back by 2 bases and 9 bases, the V and J ends lie 20 bases apart. Counted from cysteine to phenylalanine, this CDR3 has 16 amino acids. The DNA shown is the 48-base CDR3, in frame from base 1.

The receptor comes from a female patient aged 2-15 years who had a stem cell transplant for congenital amegakaryocytic thrombocytopenia, so the T cells may come from the graft donor. Sequencing was performed on PBMCs, mostly from graft donor cells, taken 180 days after TCRalphabeta/CD19-depleted stem cell transplant. The chain couples TRBV11-2 to TRBJ2-4; a tentative D call is TRBD2 (6 bases match). The CDR3 amino acid sequence is: CASSLYSGPASGIQYF. The sequence in DNA is TGTGCCAGCAGCTTATATAGCGGCCCCGCGAGCGGCATTCAGTACTTC.